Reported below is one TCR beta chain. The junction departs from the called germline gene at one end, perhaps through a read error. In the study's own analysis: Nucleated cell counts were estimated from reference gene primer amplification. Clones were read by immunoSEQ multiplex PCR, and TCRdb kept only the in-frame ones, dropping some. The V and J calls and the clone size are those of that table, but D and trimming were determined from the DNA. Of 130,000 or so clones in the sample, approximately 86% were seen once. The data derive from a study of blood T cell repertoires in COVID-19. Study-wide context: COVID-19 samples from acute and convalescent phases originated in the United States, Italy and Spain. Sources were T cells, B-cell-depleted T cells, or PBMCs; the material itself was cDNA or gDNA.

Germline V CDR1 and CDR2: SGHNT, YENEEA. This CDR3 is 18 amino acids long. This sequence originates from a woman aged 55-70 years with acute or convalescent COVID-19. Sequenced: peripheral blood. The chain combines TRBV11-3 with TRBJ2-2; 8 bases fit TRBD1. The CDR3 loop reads CASSLEQGGTARTGELFF. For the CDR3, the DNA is TGTGCCAGCAGCCTAGAACAGGGGGGAACTGCCAGGACCGGGGAGCTGTTTTTT.